The 19 T cell receptor beta chains in this list originate from one sample, sequenced in a study of OX40 agonist ivuxolimab in advanced cancers. The protocol was immunoSEQ multiplex PCR, while the TCRdb copy is restricted to in-frame clones and leaves out a portion. The repertoire holds about 72,000 clones, with 81% as singletons. Specimen: CD4+ or CD8+ T cells sorted from blood, collected in a trial of the OX40 agonist ivuxolimab. These TCRs come from an adult with an advanced solid tumor such as melanoma, head and neck, liver or kidney cancer.

V gene TRBV7-9 combines with J gene TRBJ1-1; D unresolved. The CDR3 runs 14 residues. Trimming left V 4 bases short and J 5 bases short, with 14 bases between. Germline CDR1 reads SEHNR; CDR2 reads FQNEAQ (reference sequence). CDR3 region: CASSSLRAGTEAFF. CDR3 nucleotide sequence: TGTGCCAGCAGCTCTCTCCGGGCCGGTACTGAAGCTTTCTTT.

This clone was detected a few times. The rearrangement joins TRBV4-2 to TRBJ1-1; D remains ambiguous. CDR1 LGHNA and CDR2 YNFKEQ come from the germline V gene. The CDR3 runs 15 residues. The V end was cut by 0 bases, the J end by 1 base, with 9 bases between. CDR3: CASSQDSTTNTEAFF. The CDR3 bases are TGTGCCAGCAGCCAAGATTCAACGACGAACACTGAAGCTTTCTTT.

The chain's CDR3 is CASSALASSYNEQFF. CDR3 nucleotide sequence: TGTGCCAGCAGCGCACTAGCGAGCTCCTACAATGAGCAGTTCTTC. This chain links TRBV7-3 with TRBJ2-1, with TRBD2 identical over 7 bases. From germline, CDR1 is SGHTA and CDR2 FQGTGA. This CDR3 comprises 15 residues. With 5 bases clipped from V and 0 bases from J, the junction kept 4 bases outside the gene matches.

In the case of this clone: The sample contains more than one DNA sequence encoding this CDR3. The chain is built from TRBV6-5 and TRBJ1-1; D is unresolved. This CDR3 is 14 amino acids long. CDR1 is MNHEY, CDR2 SVGAGI, per germline. Trimming shortened V by 4 bases and J by 2 bases, and 11 bases separated the two germline ends. This CDR3 is CASSLLGGNTEAFF. The CDR3 region has the DNA TGTGCCAGCAGTTTACTCGGCGGTAACACTGAAGCTTTCTTT.

This chain uses TRBV5-1 with TRBJ1-1; TRBD1 agrees at 7 bases. Germline CDR1 and CDR2: SGHRS and YFSETQ. V was clipped by 5 bases and J by 0 bases; unmatched bases: 10. The CDR3 spans 16 residues. The DNA of the CDR3 is TGCGCCAGCAGGCGTGGGACAGCCCTTATGAACACTGAAGCTTTCTTT. Translating gives CASRRGTALMNTEAFF.

The rearrangement uses TRBV4-2 and TRBJ2-3; 8 positions match TRBD2. The CDR3 length is 16 residues. The V gene's germline CDR1 is LGHNA and CDR2 YNFKEQ. J was trimmed by 5 bases and V by 0 bases; bases with no gene match: 7. Here the CDR3 DNA reads TGTGCCAGCAGCCAAGATCGGGGGGGGCATAGAGATACGCAGTATTTT. Amino acids: CASSQDRGGHRDTQYF.

The V call is TRBV5-4, the J call TRBJ2-4, with TRBD1 matching over 8 bases. The CDR3 runs to 16 residues. Trimming took 4 bases from V and 5 from J; bases not matched to a gene: 11. CDR1 is SGHNT and CDR2 is YYREEE in the germline V gene (reference sequence). CDR3 nucleotides: TGTGCCAGCAGCCCAGGGACAGGCGGCGGGGAAAACATTCAGTACTTC. It codes for CASSPGTGGGENIQYF.

The V gene is TRBV7-6, the J gene TRBJ1-5; D gene uncertain. The CDR3 has 15 amino acids. The V gene lost 3 bases and the J gene lost 3 bases, with 12 bases spanning the gap. The germline gives CDR1 SGHVS, CDR2 FNYEAQ. CDR3 bases: TGTGCCAGCAGCTTGGAAGCAGGTTTCAATCAGCCCCAGCATTTT. Encoded protein: CASSLEAGFNQPQHF. The full variable domain, its missing parts supplied by reference TRBV7-6 and TRBJ1-5, is GAGVSQSPRYKVTKRGQDVALRCDPISGHVSLYWYRQALGQGPEFLTYFNYEAQQDKSGLPNDRFSAERPEGSISTLTIQRTEQRDSAMYRCASSLEAGFNQPQHFGDGTRLSIL.

The rearrangement links TRBV6-5 to TRBJ1-5; D gene unclear. This CDR3 spans 15 amino acids. The germline gives CDR1 MNHEY, CDR2 SVGAGI. With 6 bases removed from V and 3 bases from J, the gap between germline ends came to 15 bases. The CDR3 spells CASRNPGSPNQPQHF. The CDR3 DNA reads as TGTGCCAGCAGAAACCCGGGTTCACCCAATCAGCCCCAGCATTTT.

The rearrangement uses TRBV18 and TRBJ1-3; D possibly corresponds to TRBD1 (5 bases). The V end was cut by 6 bases, the J end by 3 bases, with 9 bases between. CDR1 is KGHSH, CDR2 LQKENI, per germline. CDR3 length: 13 amino acids. The CDR3, as DNA: TGTGCCAGCTCCCCAGGGAGTGGAAACACCATATATTTT. It is translated as CASSPGSGNTIYF.

V gene TRBV7-2 combines with J gene TRBJ2-7; D is unclear. V lost 4 bases to trimming and J lost 3 bases, with 10 bases between them. Germline values: CDR1 SGHTA, CDR2 FQGNSA. The CDR3 runs to 13 residues. CDR3 nucleotides: TGTGCCAGCAGCTCCTCTCGGGTCTACGAGCAGTACTTC. Its protein product is CASSSSRVYEQYF.

The CDR3 sequence is CASSQVFAGRTLSGNTIYF. CDR3 coding DNA: TGCGCCAGCAGCCAAGTCTTCGCAGGGAGAACCCTCTCTGGAAACACCATATATTTT. This rearrangement joins TRBV4-1 to TRBJ1-3, with D possibly matching TRBD1 (5 bases). Trimming left V 1 base short and J 0 bases short, with 19 bases between. Per germline, CDR1 MGHRA and CDR2 YSYEKL. CDR3 size: 19 residues.

The chain couples TRBV6-1 to TRBJ2-3; the D gene is possibly TRBD2 (6 bases). Germline loops: CDR1 MNHNS, CDR2 SASEGT. V gave up 6 bases and J gave up 6 bases, with 13 bases separating them. This CDR3 comprises 13 residues. This CDR3 reads CASRQEGSDTQYF. In DNA form, the CDR3 reads TGTGCCAGCAGGCAGGAGGGGTCGGATACGCAGTATTTT.

The V and J genes are TRBV6-1 and TRBJ2-5, with TRBD1 matching over 9 bases. V lost 5 bases, J lost 5 bases, and 6 bases stayed unmatched. The CDR3 has 14 amino acids. Germline V gene sequence: CDR1 MNHNS, CDR2 SASEGT. The CDR3 spells CASSRQGVLETQYF. Here the CDR3 DNA reads TGTGCCAGCAGTCGACAGGGGGTCCTGGAGACCCAGTACTTC.

The chain couples TRBV7-2 to TRBJ2-2; 9 bases line up with TRBD2. The CDR3 is 17 residues long. CDR1 and CDR2 from the germline V gene are SGHTA and FQGNSA. The V segment lost 1 base and the J segment 3 bases; nucleotides outside the gene matches: 6. The CDR3 coding sequence is TGTGCCAGCAGCTTAGACGGCGGGAGGGCCGACACCGGGGAGCTGTTTTTT. Amino acids: CASSLDGGRADTGELFF.

The chain employs TRBV4-1 and TRBJ2-5; 15 nucleotides match TRBD2. Unmatched junction bases numbered 1, after V lost 4 bases and J lost 4 bases. CDR3 size: 15 residues. CDR1 MGHRA and CDR2 YSYEKL come from the germline V gene. The CDR3 is CASSRTSGGGETQYF. CDR3 sequence (DNA): TGCGCCAGCAGCCGGACTAGCGGGGGGGGAGAGACCCAGTACTTC.

V gene TRBV11-2 combines with J gene TRBJ2-3; D unclear. The CDR3 has 11 amino acids. Trimming took off 6 bases at V and 0 bases at J, with 1 base between the two ends. Germline assignment: CDR1 SGHAT and CDR2 FQNNGV. Here the CDR3 reads CASRSTDTQYF. The CDR3 DNA is TGTGCCAGCAGAAGCACAGATACGCAGTATTTT.

The J gene is TRBJ1-1, the V gene TRBV4-1; 8 bases fit TRBD1. Looked up from germline, CDR1 is MGHRA and CDR2 is YSYEKL. The CDR3 has 14 residues. Unmatched junction bases numbered 6, after V lost 5 bases and J lost 4 bases. This chain's CDR3 is CASSDRQGSTEAFF. In DNA, the CDR3 is TGCGCCAGCAGCGACCGACAGGGGTCCACTGAAGCTTTCTTT.

V gene TRBV4-1 combines with J gene TRBJ2-3, with D hard to call. V lost 1 base and J 6 bases, leaving 8 bases between the germline ends. The V gene's germline CDR1 is MGHRA and CDR2 YSYEKL. The CDR3 has 13 residues. This chain's CDR3 is CASSQGTSDTQYF. The CDR3 DNA follows: TGCGCCAGCAGCCAAGGTACATCGGATACGCAGTATTTT.